The sequence of this TCR beta chain was determined in a study of CD8 T cells in Susac syndrome. Study-wide results and caveats: The study acknowledged a relatively small number of individuals in its TCR sequencing and HLA analysis.

High-throughput TCR beta sequencing covered peripheral CD8+ and CD4+ T cells. While CD8+ and CD4+ T cells were isolated negatively, TEMRA cells were enriched by FACS. Reverse transcription of roughly 0.5 to 1 ug RNA was carried out with random hexamers. Amplification of TCR beta CDR3 spanned 54 Vbeta and 13 Jbeta via immunoSEQ multiplex PCR. TCRdb re-analysed the immunoSEQ multiplex PCR reads in MiXCR, keeping a single row per CDR3 protein. The sample contains 250,000 to 300,000 distinct CDR3 sequences, 75% to 85% of which appear only once. A remark on this clonotype: What it binds is not known.

Sequencing was performed on CD8+ T cells from PBMCs. This TCR was recovered from a human donor with multiple sclerosis.

CDR3 amino acids: CASSPGTSHSYEQYF. The CDR3 DNA is TGCGCCAGCAGTCCCGGGACATCGCATTCCTACGAGCAGTACTTC. The V and J genes are TRBV4-1 and TRBJ2-7; perhaps TRBD1 as D (6 bases). The germline V and J ends were trimmed by 6 bases and 1 base, with 16 bases remaining between them. Germline V gives CDR1 MGHRA, CDR2 YSYEKL. This CDR3 spans 15 amino acids.